The clone carrying this TCR beta chain came up many times. The antigen is undetermined. Time point noted: newly diagnosed GD, antithyroid drugs for less than 3 months. From PBMCs, RNA was extracted and then used to make the TCR library. Graves' disease diagnosis relied on American Thyroid Association guidelines. Investigators prepared the TCR beta libraries by applying iRepertoire HTBI primers and Arm-PCR of CDR3 regions. TCRdb called the multiplex PCR reads again in MiXCR, with one record for every CDR3 protein. This sample carries hundreds of thousands of distinct CDR3 sequences, roughly 13% of them seen once, and the ten largest clones take about 9.1%. V was clipped by 5 bases and J by 4 bases, with 14 bases between them. The CDR3 has 15 amino acids. The data are from a study of regulatory T cells in long-lasting Graves disease. Study summary: Antithyroid drug use was under 3 months in newly diagnosed Graves' patients.

Study findings and constraints: Persistent patients shared 2,500 to 3,000 public clonotypes among themselves. Newly diagnosed patients shared fewer, at more than 850. Persistent Graves' patients showed a TCR diversity that was lower than that of newly diagnosed ones.

These data are also associated with another study on T cells in Graves' hyperthyroidism and ophthalmopathy.

The TCR sequence derives from a man aged 30 to 39 with Graves disease. V gene TRBV12-3 or TRBV12-4 combines with J gene TRBJ1-4, with a weak D call TRBD1 (6 bases). This specimen was peripheral blood mononuclear cells (PBMCs), taken at new diagnosis, from a patient treated with antithyroid drugs. The CDR3 protein is CASSPRGPLNEKLFF. Here the CDR3 DNA reads TGTGCCAGCAGTCCTCGGGGGCCTCTTAATGAAAAACTGTTTTTT.